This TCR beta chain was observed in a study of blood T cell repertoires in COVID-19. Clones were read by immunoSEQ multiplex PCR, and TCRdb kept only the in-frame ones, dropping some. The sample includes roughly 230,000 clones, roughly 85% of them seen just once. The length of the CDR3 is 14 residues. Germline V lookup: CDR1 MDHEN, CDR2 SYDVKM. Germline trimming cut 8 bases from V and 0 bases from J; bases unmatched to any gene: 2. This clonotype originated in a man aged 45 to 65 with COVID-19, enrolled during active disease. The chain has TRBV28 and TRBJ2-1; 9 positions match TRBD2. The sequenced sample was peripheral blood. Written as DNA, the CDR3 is TGTGCCAGCCTAGCGGGGAACTCCTACAATGAGCAGTTCTTC. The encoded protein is CASLAGNSYNEQFF.